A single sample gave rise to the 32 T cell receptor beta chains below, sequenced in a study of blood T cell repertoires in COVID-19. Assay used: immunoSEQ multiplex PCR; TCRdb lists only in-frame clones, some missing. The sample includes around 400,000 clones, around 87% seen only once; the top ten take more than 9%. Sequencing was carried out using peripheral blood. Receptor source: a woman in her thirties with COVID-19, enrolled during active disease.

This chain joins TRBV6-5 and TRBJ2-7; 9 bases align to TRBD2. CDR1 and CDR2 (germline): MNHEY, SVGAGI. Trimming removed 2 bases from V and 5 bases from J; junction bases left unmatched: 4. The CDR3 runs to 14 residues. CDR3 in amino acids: CASSYSPSGNEQYF. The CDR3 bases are TGTGCCAGCAGTTACAGTCCTAGCGGGAACGAGCAGTACTTC.

The CDR3 sequence: CASCAGTSDTQYF. CDR3 in DNA: TGTGCCAGCTGCGCCGGGACATCAGATACGCAGTATTTT. The chain employs TRBV18 and TRBJ2-3; D is possibly TRBD1 (6 bases). CDR3 length: 13 amino acids. Looked up from germline, CDR1 is KGHSH and CDR2 is LQKENI. V was trimmed by 7 bases and J by 4 bases, leaving 12 bases between them.

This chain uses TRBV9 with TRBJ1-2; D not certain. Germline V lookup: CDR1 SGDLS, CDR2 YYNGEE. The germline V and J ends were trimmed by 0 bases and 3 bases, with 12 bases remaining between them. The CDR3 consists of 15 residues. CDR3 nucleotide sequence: TGTGCCAGCAGCGTAGACGGGGTTGGTGACTATGGCTACACCTTC. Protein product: CASSVDGVGDYGYTF.

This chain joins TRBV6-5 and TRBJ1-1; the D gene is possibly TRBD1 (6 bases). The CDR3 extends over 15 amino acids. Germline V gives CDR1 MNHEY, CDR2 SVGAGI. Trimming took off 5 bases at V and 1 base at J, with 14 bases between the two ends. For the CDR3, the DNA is TGTGCCAGCAGTACGCCAGGGGTGGGGAACACTGAAGCTTTCTTT. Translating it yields CASSTPGVGNTEAFF.

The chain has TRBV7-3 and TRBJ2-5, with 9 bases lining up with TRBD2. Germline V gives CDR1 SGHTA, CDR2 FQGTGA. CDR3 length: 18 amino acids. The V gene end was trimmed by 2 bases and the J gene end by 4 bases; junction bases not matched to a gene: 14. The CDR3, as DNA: TGTGCCAGCAGCTTACTCGCGTGGGTAGCGGGAGTGGGAGAGACCCAGTACTTC. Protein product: CASSLLAWVAGVGETQYF. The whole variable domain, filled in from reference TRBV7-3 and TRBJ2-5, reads GAGVSQTPSNKVTEKGKYVELRCDPISGHTALYWYRQSLGQGPEFLIYFQGTGAADDSGLPNDRFFAVRPEGSVSTLKIQRTERGDSAVYLCASSLLAWVAGVGETQYFGPGTRLLVL.

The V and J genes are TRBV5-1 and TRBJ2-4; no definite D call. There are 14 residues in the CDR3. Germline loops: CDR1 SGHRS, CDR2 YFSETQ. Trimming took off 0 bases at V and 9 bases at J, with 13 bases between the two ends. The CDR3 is CASSLGLESGIQYF. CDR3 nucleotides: TGCGCCAGCAGCTTGGGGTTGGAGTCGGGCATTCAGTACTTC.

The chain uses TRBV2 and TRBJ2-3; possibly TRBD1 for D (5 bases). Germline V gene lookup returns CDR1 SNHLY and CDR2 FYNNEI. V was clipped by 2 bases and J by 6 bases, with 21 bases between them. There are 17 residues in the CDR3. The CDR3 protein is CASSERLSRVGKDTQYF. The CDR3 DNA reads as TGTGCCAGCAGTGAAAGGCTGAGCAGGGTGGGGAAGGATACGCAGTATTTT.

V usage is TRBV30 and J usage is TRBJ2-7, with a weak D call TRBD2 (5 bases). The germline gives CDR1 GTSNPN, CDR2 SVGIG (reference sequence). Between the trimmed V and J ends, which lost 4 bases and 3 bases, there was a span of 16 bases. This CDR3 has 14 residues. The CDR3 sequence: CAWTGGGFSYEQYF. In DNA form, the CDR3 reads TGTGCCTGGACGGGTGGCGGGTTTAGCTACGAGCAGTACTTC.

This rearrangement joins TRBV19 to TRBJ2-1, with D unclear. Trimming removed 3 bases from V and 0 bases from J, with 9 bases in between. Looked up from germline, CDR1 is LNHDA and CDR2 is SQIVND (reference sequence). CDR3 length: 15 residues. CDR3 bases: TGTGCCAGTAGTATGGCTCGGAGCTCCTACAATGAGCAGTTCTTC. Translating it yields CASSMARSSYNEQFF.

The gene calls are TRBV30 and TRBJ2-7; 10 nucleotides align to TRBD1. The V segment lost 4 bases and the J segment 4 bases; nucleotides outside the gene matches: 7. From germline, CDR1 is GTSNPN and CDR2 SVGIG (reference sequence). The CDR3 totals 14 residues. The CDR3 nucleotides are TGTGCCTGGACGACAGGGGGCGCGCTGTACGAGCAGTACTTC. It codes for CAWTTGGALYEQYF.

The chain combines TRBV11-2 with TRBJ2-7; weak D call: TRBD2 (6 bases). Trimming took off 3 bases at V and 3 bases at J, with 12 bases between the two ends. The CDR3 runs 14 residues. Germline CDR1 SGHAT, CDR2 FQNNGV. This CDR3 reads CASSFSGESYEQYF. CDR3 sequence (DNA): TGTGCCAGCAGCTTTAGCGGAGAAAGCTACGAGCAGTACTTC.

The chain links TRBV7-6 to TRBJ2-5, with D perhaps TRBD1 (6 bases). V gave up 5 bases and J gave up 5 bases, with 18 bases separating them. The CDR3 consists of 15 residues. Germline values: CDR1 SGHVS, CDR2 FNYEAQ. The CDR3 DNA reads TGTGCCAGCAGCCCGAGGACAGCCCCGGGGGAGACCCAGTACTTC. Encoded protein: CASSPRTAPGETQYF.

CDR3 sequence: CASSFTGTSGTDTQYF. The CDR3 DNA sequence: TGTGCCAGTAGTTTTACCGGGACTAGTGGCACAGATACGCAGTATTTT. V is TRBV19 and J is TRBJ2-3, with 8 bases matching TRBD2. Germline CDR1 and CDR2: LNHDA and SQIVND (reference sequence). The V segment lost 5 bases and the J segment 1 base; nucleotides outside the gene matches: 8. The CDR3 contains 16 residues.

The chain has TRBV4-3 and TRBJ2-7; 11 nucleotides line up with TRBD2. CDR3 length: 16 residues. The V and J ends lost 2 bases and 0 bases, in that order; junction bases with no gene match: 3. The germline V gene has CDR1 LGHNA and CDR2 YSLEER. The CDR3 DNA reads TGCGCCAGCAGCCAAACCACTAGCGGGAGCTCCTACGAGCAGTACTTC. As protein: CASSQTTSGSSYEQYF.

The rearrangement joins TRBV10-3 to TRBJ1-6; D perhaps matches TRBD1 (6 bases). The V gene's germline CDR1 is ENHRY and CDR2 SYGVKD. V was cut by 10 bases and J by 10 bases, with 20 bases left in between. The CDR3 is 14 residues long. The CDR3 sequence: CATQGWDMDSPLHF. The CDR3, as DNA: TGTGCCACTCAGGGTTGGGACATGGACTCACCCCTCCACTTT.

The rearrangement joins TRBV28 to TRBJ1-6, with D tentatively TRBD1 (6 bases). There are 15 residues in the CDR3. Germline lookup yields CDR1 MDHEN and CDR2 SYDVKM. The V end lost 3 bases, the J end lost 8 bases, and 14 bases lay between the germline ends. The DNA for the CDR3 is TGTGCCAGCAGTTTGGGTACAGGGCTCTATTCACCCCTCCACTTT. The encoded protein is CASSLGTGLYSPLHF.

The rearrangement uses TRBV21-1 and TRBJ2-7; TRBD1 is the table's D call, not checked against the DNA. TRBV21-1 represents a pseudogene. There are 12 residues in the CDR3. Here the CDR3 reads CASSKASYEQYF. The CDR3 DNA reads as TGTGCCAGCAGCAAAGCCAGCTACGAGCAGTACTTC.

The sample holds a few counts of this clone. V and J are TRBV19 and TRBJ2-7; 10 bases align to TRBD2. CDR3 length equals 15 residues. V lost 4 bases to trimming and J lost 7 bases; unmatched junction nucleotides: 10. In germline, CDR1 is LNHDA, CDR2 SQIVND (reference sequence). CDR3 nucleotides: TGTGCCAGTAGTAAAGGGACTAGCGCGCTATTGGAGCAGTACTTC. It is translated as CASSKGTSALLEQYF.

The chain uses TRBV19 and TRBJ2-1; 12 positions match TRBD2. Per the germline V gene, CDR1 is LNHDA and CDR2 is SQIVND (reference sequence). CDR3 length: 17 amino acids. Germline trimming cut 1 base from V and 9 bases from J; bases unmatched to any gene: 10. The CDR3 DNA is TGTGCCAGTAGTATAGCCCGAAGACTAGCGGGAGTTGCTGAGCAGTTCTTC. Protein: CASSIARRLAGVAEQFF.

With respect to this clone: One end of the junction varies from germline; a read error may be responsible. The CDR3 sequence is CASSPGTSGRYEQFF. The CDR3 DNA sequence: TGTGCTAGCAGCCCCGGGACTAGCGGGAGGTATGAGCAGTTCTTC. The rearrangement uses TRBV7-7 and TRBJ2-1; TRBD2 matches at 15 bases. This CDR3 contains 15 residues. From germline, CDR1 is SSHAT and CDR2 FNYEAQ (reference sequence).

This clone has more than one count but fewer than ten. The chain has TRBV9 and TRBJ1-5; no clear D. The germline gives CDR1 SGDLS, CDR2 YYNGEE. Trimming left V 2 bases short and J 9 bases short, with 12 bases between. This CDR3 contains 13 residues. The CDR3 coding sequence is TGTGCCAGCAGCGTTTCAGCGGCAGGGCCCCAGCATTTT. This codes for CASSVSAAGPQHF.

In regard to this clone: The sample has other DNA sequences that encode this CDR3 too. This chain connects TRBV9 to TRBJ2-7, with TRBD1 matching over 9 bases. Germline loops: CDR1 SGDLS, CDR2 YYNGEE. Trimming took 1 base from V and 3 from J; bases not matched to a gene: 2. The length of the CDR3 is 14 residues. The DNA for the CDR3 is TGTGCCAGCAGCGTAACGGGACAGGGCTACGAGCAGTACTTC. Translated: CASSVTGQGYEQYF.

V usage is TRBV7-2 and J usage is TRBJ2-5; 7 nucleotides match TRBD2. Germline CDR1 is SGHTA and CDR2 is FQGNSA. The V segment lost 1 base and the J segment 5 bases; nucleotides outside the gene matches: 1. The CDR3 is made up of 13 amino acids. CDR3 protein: CASSLGEGETQYF. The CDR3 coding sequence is TGTGCCAGCAGCTTAGGGGAGGGTGAGACCCAGTACTTC.

CDR3: CASSQGRGQGYEQYF. DNA of the CDR3: TGTGCCAGCAGCCAAGGTAGGGGACAGGGCTACGAGCAGTACTTC. This rearrangement joins TRBV4-2 to TRBJ2-7, with TRBD1 matching over 9 bases. The germline V gene has CDR1 LGHNA and CDR2 YNFKEQ. The CDR3 contains 15 residues. V lost 1 base and J lost 3; bases outside the gene matches: 4.

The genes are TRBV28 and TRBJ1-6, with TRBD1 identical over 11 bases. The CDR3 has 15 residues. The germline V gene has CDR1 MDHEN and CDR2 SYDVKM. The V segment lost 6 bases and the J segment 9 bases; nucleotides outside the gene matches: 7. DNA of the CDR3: TGTGCCAGCAGCTCTCCCGGGACAGGGGGTTCACCCCTCCACTTT. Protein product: CASSSPGTGGSPLHF.

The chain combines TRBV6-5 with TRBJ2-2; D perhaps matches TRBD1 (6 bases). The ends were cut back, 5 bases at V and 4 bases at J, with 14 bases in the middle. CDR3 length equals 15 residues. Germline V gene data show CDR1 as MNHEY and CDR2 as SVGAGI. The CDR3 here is CASSPYRQATGELFF. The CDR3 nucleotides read TGTGCCAGCAGTCCTTATCGACAGGCCACCGGGGAGCTGTTTTTT.

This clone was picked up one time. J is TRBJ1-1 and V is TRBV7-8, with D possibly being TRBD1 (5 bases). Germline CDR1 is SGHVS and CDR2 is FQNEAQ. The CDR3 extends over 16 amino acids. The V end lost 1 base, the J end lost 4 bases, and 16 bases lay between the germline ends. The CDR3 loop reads CASSLVVTIQGTEAFF. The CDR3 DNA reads TGTGCCAGCAGCTTAGTGGTTACGATTCAGGGCACTGAAGCTTTCTTT.

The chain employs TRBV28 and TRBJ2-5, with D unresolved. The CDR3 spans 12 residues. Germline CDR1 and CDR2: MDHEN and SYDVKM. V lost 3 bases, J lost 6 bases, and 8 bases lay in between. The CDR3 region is CASSFAEKTQYF. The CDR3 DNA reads TGTGCCAGCAGTTTTGCGGAAAAGACCCAGTACTTC.

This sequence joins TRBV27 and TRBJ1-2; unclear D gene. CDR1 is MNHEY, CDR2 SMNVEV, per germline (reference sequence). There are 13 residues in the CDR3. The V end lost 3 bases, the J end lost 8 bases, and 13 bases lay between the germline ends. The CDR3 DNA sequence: TGTGCCAGCAGTTTTGATGCAGTATACGGCTACACCTTC. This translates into CASSFDAVYGYTF.

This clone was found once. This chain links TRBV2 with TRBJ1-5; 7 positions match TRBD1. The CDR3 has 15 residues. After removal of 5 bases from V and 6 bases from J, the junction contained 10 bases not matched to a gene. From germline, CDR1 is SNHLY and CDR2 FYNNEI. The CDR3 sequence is CASSPDRPLLQPQHF. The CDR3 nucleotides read TGTGCCAGCAGTCCGGACAGGCCTCTGCTTCAGCCCCAGCATTTT. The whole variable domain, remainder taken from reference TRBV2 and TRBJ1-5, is EPEVTQTPSHQVTQMGQEVILRCVPISNHLYFYWYRQILGQKVEFLVSFYNNEISEKSEIFDDQFSVERPDGSNFTLKIRSTKLEDSAMYFCASSPDRPLLQPQHFGDGTRLSIL.

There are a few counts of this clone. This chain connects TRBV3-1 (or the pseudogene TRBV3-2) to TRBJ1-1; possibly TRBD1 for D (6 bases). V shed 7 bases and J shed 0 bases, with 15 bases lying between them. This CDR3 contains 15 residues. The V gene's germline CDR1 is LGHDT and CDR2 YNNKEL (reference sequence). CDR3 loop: CASTTRGLMNTEAFF. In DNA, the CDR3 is TGTGCCAGCACCACCAGGGGTCTAATGAACACTGAAGCTTTCTTT.

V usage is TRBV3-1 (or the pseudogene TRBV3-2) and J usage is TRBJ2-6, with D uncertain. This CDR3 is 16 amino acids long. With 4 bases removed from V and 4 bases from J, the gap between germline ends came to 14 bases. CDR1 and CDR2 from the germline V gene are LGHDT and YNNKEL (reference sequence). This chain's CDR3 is CASSPLSPSGANVLTF. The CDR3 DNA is TGTGCCAGCAGCCCACTAAGTCCCTCGGGGGCCAACGTCCTGACTTTC.